The rows below give T cell receptor beta chains drawn from one sample of a study of molecular identifiers for immune sequencing clone quantification. In TCRdb, the PCR reads were re-called with MiXCR into one record per CDR3 protein. Of 490,000 or so distinct CDR3 sequences in the sample, 20% to 25% were seen once. Input material: naive CD8+ T cells from blood, with Jurkat cell RNA spiked in. The receptors come from a human donor in good health. Some libraries in this study had Jurkat cell RNA spiked in. Each CDR3 is given with its conserved first and last residue. The D gene is left open where the match is weak. Size is stated for part of the rows, as once, few or many counts, or as a class when the clone is expanded.

V gene	D gene	clone size	J gene	CDR3 protein	CDR3 DNA
TRBV30	NA	many	TRBJ2-7	CAWTGNSYEQYF	TGTGCCTGGACCGGTAACTCCTACGAGCAGTACTTC
TRBV7-9	NA	few	TRBJ2-6	CASSRPIFGANVLTF	TGTGCCAGCAGCCGCCCCATCTTTGGGGCCAACGTCCTGACTTTC
TRBV20-1	TRBD2	many	TRBJ2-1	CSARDLGTSGLLYNEQFF	TGCAGTGCTAGAGATCTGGGGACTAGCGGCTTACTCTACAATGAGCAGTTCTTC
TRBV6-5	TRBD1	NA	TRBJ2-2	CASSTTDRGLSTGELFF	TGTGCCAGCAGTACAACAGACAGGGGGCTTAGCACCGGGGAGCTGTTTTTT
TRBV5-1	NA	NA	TRBJ2-7	CANSWGTDEQYF	TGCGCCAACAGCTGGGGGACTGACGAGCAGTACTTC
TRBV6-1	NA	once	TRBJ2-3	CASTESKNPYTDTQYF	TGTGCCAGCACAGAGAGCAAGAATCCCTACACAGATACGCAGTATTTT
TRBV4-3	TRBD2	few	TRBJ2-7	CASSQDVAGFYEQYF	TGCGCCAGCAGCCAAGATGTAGCGGGATTCTACGAGCAGTACTTC
TRBV4-3	NA	many	TRBJ2-3	CASSQDRTGLDTQYF	TGCGCCAGCAGCCAAGACAGGACGGGGTTAGATACGCAGTATTTT
TRBV27	NA	many	TRBJ2-7	CASSFRPIYEQYF	TGTGCCAGCAGTTTCCGGCCCATCTACGAGCAGTACTTC
TRBV20-1	NA	many	TRBJ1-3	CSARDQSSGNTIYF	TGCAGTGCTAGAGATCAGAGCTCTGGAAACACCATATATTTT
TRBV2	NA	many	TRBJ2-6	CASSDPRRGANVLTF	TGTGCCAGCAGTGACCCCAGAAGAGGGGCCAACGTCCTGACTTTC
TRBV7-9	NA	many	TRBJ2-5	CASDTSDSPKETQYF	TGTGCCAGTGATACTTCCGACTCACCGAAAGAGACCCAGTACTTC